The 25 T cell receptor beta chains in this list originate from one sample, sequenced in a study of T-cell reconstitution after alpha-beta-depleted transplantation in children (TCRdb year 2016). Libraries were built with PCR. Reads for this sample came from an Illumina HiSeq 2500. TCR libraries were prepared with molecular barcoding, using unique molecular identifiers to normalize TCRbeta repertoire quantification. Clones were called with MiXCR by TCRdb after fastp trimmed the public reads at Q25, and only in-frame beta chains were retained. Rows are unified per CDR3 protein, each entry keeping the most common DNA and genes. The sample table holds hundreds of thousands of distinct CDR3 sequences, of which roughly 13% were seen once. The top ten hold over 2% of the sample. According to the study, the label for this sample's treatment or condition signals: allogeneic hematopoietic cell transplantation with graft depleted of TCRalphabeta T cells and CD19 B cells.

Sample: PBMCs, mostly from graft donor cells, taken 360 days after TCRalphabeta/CD19-depleted stem cell transplant. The receptors shown here come from a male patient younger than 18 who had a stem cell transplant for acute myeloid leukemia, so the T cells may come from the graft donor.

This clonotype occurred many times. J is TRBJ2-1 and V is TRBV11-2, with D perhaps being TRBD1 or TRBD2 (7 bases each). V gave up 7 bases and J gave up 5 bases, with 18 bases separating them. Germline CDR1 reads SGHAT; CDR2 reads FQNNGV. The CDR3 loop spans 15 amino acids. CDR3 residues: CASTLGGTADNEQFF. CDR3 DNA: TGTGCCAGCACCCTCGGGGGGACAGCTGACAATGAGCAGTTCTTC.

This chain links TRBV30 with TRBJ2-1; 10 bases agree with TRBD2. The CDR3 sequence is 18 residues long. Germline CDR1 GTSNPN, CDR2 SVGIG (reference sequence). The ends lost 2 bases at V and 6 bases at J; junction bases unmatched: 16. The CDR3 loop is CAWSSSVNLAGVSNEQFF. The DNA of the CDR3 is TGTGCCTGGAGTTCCTCCGTTAATCTAGCGGGAGTTTCCAATGAGCAGTTCTTC. The entire variable domain, with the rest obtained from reference TRBV30 and TRBJ2-1, is as follows: SQTIHQWPATLVQPVGSPLSLECTVEGTSNPNLYWYRQAAGRGLQLLFYSVGIGQISSEVPQNLSASRPQDRQFILSSKKLLLSDSGFYLCAWSSSVNLAGVSNEQFFGPGTRLTVL.

This clonotype was detected ten times or more. The rearrangement links TRBV10-3 to TRBJ2-7; the D gene is possibly TRBD1 (7 bases). The CDR3 loop spans 14 amino acids. Trimming took off 6 bases at V and 7 bases at J, with 19 bases between the two ends. CDR1 is ENHRY, CDR2 SYGVKD, per germline. CDR3 bases: TGTGCCATCAGCACCAGGGGGGTGATTGGGGAGCAGTACTTC. It translates to CAISTRGVIGEQYF.

This chain uses TRBV12-3 or TRBV12-4 with TRBJ1-6, with 7 bases that match TRBD1. V trimming: 2 bases; J trimming: 10 bases; junction bases outside the gene matches: 5. The CDR3 contains 14 residues. CDR3 DNA: TGTGCCAGCAGTTTATTAACAGGGGACTCACCCCTCCACTTT. This sequence encodes CASSLLTGDSPLHF.

This clonotype was observed many times. This chain links TRBV28 with TRBJ2-1, with 8 positions matching TRBD2. The CDR3 runs to 16 residues. After removal of 2 bases from V and 5 bases from J, the junction contained 8 bases not matched to a gene. Per germline, CDR1 MDHEN and CDR2 SYDVKM. The CDR3 reads CASSLGLAGLHNEQFF. The DNA for the CDR3 is TGTGCCAGCAGTTTAGGGCTAGCGGGCCTACACAATGAGCAGTTCTTC.

The V call is TRBV11-3, the J call TRBJ2-2; tentatively, D is TRBD1 or TRBD2 (6 bases each). CDR3 length: 16 amino acids. Between the trimmed V and J ends, which lost 5 bases and 3 bases, there was a span of 16 bases. Germline CDR1 is SGHNT and CDR2 is YENEEA. CDR3 sequence: CASSPTEGEHTGELFF. The CDR3 DNA reads TGTGCCAGCAGCCCGACGGAGGGGGAGCACACCGGGGAGCTGTTTTTT.

The CDR3 is CASSLASTSGRTYNEQFF. Here the CDR3 DNA reads TGTGCCAGCAGCTTAGCGTCGACTAGCGGGAGGACTTACAATGAGCAGTTCTTC. The V and J genes are TRBV11-1 and TRBJ2-1; 13 nucleotides align to TRBD2. Germline CDR1 is SGHAT and CDR2 is FQDESV (reference sequence). After removal of 0 bases from V and 4 bases from J, the junction contained 6 bases not matched to a gene. This CDR3 contains 18 residues. The variable domain in full, with the rest retrieved from reference TRBV11-1 and TRBJ2-1, is EAEVAQSPRYKITEKSQAVAFWCDPISGHATLYWYRQILGQGPELLVQFQDESVVDDSQLPKDRFSAERLKGVDSTLKIQPAELGDSAMYLCASSLASTSGRTYNEQFFGPGTRLTVL.

This clonotype was recorded a few times. The chain joins TRBV5-1 to TRBJ2-7; D is possibly TRBD1 (5 bases). V was pared by 10 bases and J by 2 bases, with 13 bases between. The V gene's germline CDR1 is SGHRS and CDR2 YFSETQ. This CDR3 is 12 amino acids long. The CDR3 is CAQRQGTYEQYF. The DNA for the CDR3 is TGCGCCCAACGGCAGGGAACCTACGAGCAGTACTTC.

This clonotype was observed a few times. The rearrangement links TRBV7-6 to TRBJ2-5, with TRBD1 matching 7 bases. The CDR3 is made up of 16 amino acids. J lost 1 base, V lost 5 bases, and 10 bases had no gene match. Germline V gene sequence: CDR1 SGHVS, CDR2 FNYEAQ. This CDR3 is CASSPTPNRGQETQYF. DNA for the CDR3: TGTGCCAGCAGCCCCACCCCGAACAGGGGCCAAGAGACCCAGTACTTC. Variable domain in full (rest from reference TRBV7-6 and TRBJ2-5): GAGVSQSPRYKVTKRGQDVALRCDPISGHVSLYWYRQALGQGPEFLTYFNYEAQQDKSGLPNDRFSAERPEGSISTLTIQRTEQRDSAMYRCASSPTPNRGQETQYFGPGTRLLVL.

This clonotype was seen only a few times. J is TRBJ1-3 and V is TRBV9; D unresolved. The V gene lost 2 bases and the J gene lost 2 bases, with 5 bases spanning the gap. The length of the CDR3 is 13 residues. Germline CDR1 reads SGDLS; CDR2 reads YYNGEE. CDR3 in amino acids: CASSVYTGNTIYF. In DNA form, the CDR3 reads TGTGCCAGCAGCGTCTACACTGGAAACACCATATATTTT.

This clonotype was detected a few times. A read error may produce the germline difference seen at one junction end. This sequence joins TRBV7-7 and TRBJ2-1, with D perhaps TRBD1 (6 bases). Germline CDR1 is SSHAT and CDR2 is FNYEAQ (reference sequence). The CDR3 has 13 amino acids. Here the CDR3 reads CASSFVRGAEQFF. The CDR3 DNA is TGTGCTAGCAGCTTCGTCAGGGGAGCTGAGCAGTTCTTC.

This clonotype was observed at least ten times. The V gene is TRBV7-2, the J gene TRBJ2-5; TRBD1 matches at 8 bases. Germline-derived CDR1 and CDR2 are SGHTA and FQGNSA. This CDR3 has 17 residues. V was pared by 0 bases and J by 3 bases, with 9 bases of the junction left unmatched. The CDR3 nucleotides are TGTGCCAGCAGCTTAGCAGCGGACAGGGTATCAAAAGAGACCCAGTACTTC. Translation: CASSLAADRVSKETQYF.

The chain links TRBV21-1 to TRBJ2-3. TRBV21-1 is a pseudogene segment. This CDR3 region has 12 residues. CDR3 sequence reads: CASSKMAITQYF. The CDR3 coding sequence is TGTGCCAGCAGCAAAATGGCTATTACGCAGTATTTT.

This clonotype was detected a few times. J is TRBJ2-1 and V is TRBV30; unclear D gene. Trimming shortened V by 3 bases and J by 5 bases, and 11 bases separated the two germline ends. Per the germline V gene, CDR1 is GTSNPN and CDR2 is SVGIG (reference sequence). The CDR3 contains 13 residues. The CDR3 region is CAWRYSRDNEQFF. CDR3 in DNA: TGTGCCTGGAGGTACAGTAGGGACAATGAGCAGTTCTTC. Supplemented by reference TRBV30 and TRBJ2-1, the full variable domain reads SQTIHQWPATLVQPVGSPLSLECTVEGTSNPNLYWYRQAAGRGLQLLFYSVGIGQISSEVPQNLSASRPQDRQFILSSKKLLLSDSGFYLCAWRYSRDNEQFFGPGTRLTVL.

In its sample, this clonotype was seen many times. This rearrangement joins TRBV19 to TRBJ2-1; D unclear. With 0 bases removed from V and 0 bases from J, the gap between germline ends came to 9 bases. CDR3 length equals 16 residues. Germline V gene sequence: CDR1 LNHDA, CDR2 SQIVND (reference sequence). The CDR3 sequence: CASSIDPGTSYNEQFF. CDR3 nucleotide sequence: TGTGCCAGTAGTATAGATCCGGGTACCTCCTACAATGAGCAGTTCTTC.

This clonotype was observed many times. The chain combines TRBV6-5 with TRBJ1-2; 8 positions agree with TRBD1. CDR3 length: 16 amino acids. The germline gives CDR1 MNHEY, CDR2 SVGAGI. V lost 2 bases and J lost 8; bases outside the gene matches: 13. The CDR3 region is CASSYGLTGEYPGYTF. The CDR3 DNA reads as TGTGCCAGCAGTTACGGGCTGACAGGGGAGTACCCCGGCTACACCTTC.

The sample holds a few counts of this clonotype. The V and J genes are TRBV20-1 and TRBJ2-1, with D perhaps TRBD2 (6 bases). The CDR3 is made up of 16 amino acids. The germline CDR1 and CDR2 sequences are DFQATT and SNEGSKA (reference sequence). The V gene lost 0 bases and the J gene lost 3 bases, with 15 bases spanning the gap. The CDR3 coding sequence is TGCAGTGCTAGAGATACGTTGGCGGGGATCTACAATGAGCAGTTCTTC. It encodes CSARDTLAGIYNEQFF.

This clonotype has just a few counts. The chain links TRBV7-6 to TRBJ2-1, with unresolved D. Germline V gene lookup returns CDR1 SGHVS and CDR2 FNYEAQ. The V gene lost 2 bases and the J gene lost 6 bases, with 8 bases spanning the gap. The CDR3 has 13 amino acids. This CDR3 is CASSLLASNEQFF. The CDR3 bases are TGTGCCAGCAGCTTATTGGCGTCCAATGAGCAGTTCTTC.

V usage is TRBV12-3 or TRBV12-4 and J usage is TRBJ1-2; D unresolved. The CDR3 extends over 13 amino acids. V shed 7 bases and J shed 8 bases, with 17 bases lying between them. The CDR3 loop is CASISPGRRGYTF. The CDR3 DNA follows: TGTGCCAGCATCTCCCCCGGCAGGCGCGGCTACACCTTC.

The chain links TRBV7-2 to TRBJ2-3; D may be TRBD2 (6 bases). The germline CDR1 and CDR2 sequences are SGHTA and FQGNSA. CDR3 size: 14 residues. Between the trimmed V and J ends, which lost 2 bases and 2 bases, there was a span of 8 bases. The CDR3 DNA is TGTGCCAGCAGCTTACAGCGGGCCACAGATACGCAGTATTTT. This codes for CASSLQRATDTQYF.

The CDR3 region has the DNA TGCAGTGCTAGGCCGGCGGGAGGCCGTAGCTCCTACGAGCAGTACTTC. Amino acid sequence: CSARPAGGRSSYEQYF. The V call is TRBV20-1, the J call TRBJ2-7, with 8 nucleotides matching TRBD2. J was trimmed by 0 bases and V by 3 bases; bases with no gene match: 10. CDR1 is DFQATT, CDR2 SNEGSKA, per germline (reference sequence). There are 16 residues in the CDR3.

This clonotype was seen a handful of times. V usage is TRBV9 and J usage is TRBJ2-7, with 10 bases lining up with TRBD1. CDR3 length equals 14 residues. Germline values: CDR1 SGDLS, CDR2 YYNGEE. The ends lost 2 bases at V and 5 bases at J; junction bases unmatched: 4. The CDR3 here is CASSVSGTGDEQYF. CDR3 DNA sequence: TGTGCCAGCAGCGTCTCCGGGACAGGGGACGAGCAGTACTTC.

The V and J genes are TRBV19 and TRBJ2-4; 8 bases map to TRBD1. The CDR3 spans 17 residues. Germline V gene data show CDR1 as LNHDA and CDR2 as SQIVND (reference sequence). Trimming cost V 8 bases and J 0 bases; bases outside gene matches: 12. CDR3: CASSRDRTILAKNIQYF. CDR3 in DNA: TGTGCCAGTTCACGGGACAGGACAATCCTAGCCAAAAACATTCAGTACTTC.

The J gene is TRBJ1-4, the V gene TRBV4-3, with D unclear. Germline-derived CDR1 and CDR2 are LGHNA and YSLEER. Between the trimmed V and J ends, which lost 0 bases and 0 bases, there was a span of 14 bases. This CDR3 comprises 18 residues. CDR3 protein: CASSQDSRTAATNEKLFF. CDR3 DNA sequence: TGCGCCAGCAGCCAAGATAGTAGGACCGCTGCAACTAATGAAAAACTGTTTTTT.

Many counts were recorded for this clonotype. The chain uses TRBV5-1 and TRBJ1-1; 8 nucleotides match TRBD1. J was trimmed by 4 bases and V by 2 bases; bases with no gene match: 7. The CDR3 consists of 15 residues. The germline V gene encodes CDR1 SGHRS and CDR2 YFSETQ. The CDR3 DNA sequence: TGCGCCAGCAGCTTATCGACAGGGGTAGGCACTGAAGCTTTCTTT. It specifies CASSLSTGVGTEAFF.